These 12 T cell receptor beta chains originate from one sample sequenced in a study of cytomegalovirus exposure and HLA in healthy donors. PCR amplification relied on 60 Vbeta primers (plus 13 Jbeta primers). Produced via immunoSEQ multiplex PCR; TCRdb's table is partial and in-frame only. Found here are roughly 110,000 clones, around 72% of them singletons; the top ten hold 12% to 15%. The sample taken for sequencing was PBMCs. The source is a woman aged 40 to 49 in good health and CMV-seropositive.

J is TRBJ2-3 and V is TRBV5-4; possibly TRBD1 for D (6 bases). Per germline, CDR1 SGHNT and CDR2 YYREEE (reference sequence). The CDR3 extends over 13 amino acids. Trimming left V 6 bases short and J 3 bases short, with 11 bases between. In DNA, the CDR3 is TGTGCCAGCAATCTACAGGGTACAGATACGCAGTATTTT. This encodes CASNLQGTDTQYF.

Written as DNA, the CDR3 is TGTGCCAGCAGCTCGCGTATAGCTGGGGCGCGTGAGACCCAGTACTTC. Protein sequence: CASSSRIAGARETQYF. V is TRBV11-3 and J is TRBJ2-5; perhaps TRBD1 as D (5 bases). CDR3 length: 16 residues. V was cut by 4 bases and J by 5 bases, with 20 bases left in between. Germline CDR1 is SGHNT and CDR2 is YENEEA.

CDR3 region: CASSPAPHTDTQYF. The DNA for the CDR3 is TGTGCCAGCAGTCCCGCGCCCCACACAGATACGCAGTATTTT. V is TRBV28 and J is TRBJ2-3; D is ambiguous. The V gene lost 5 bases and the J gene lost 2 bases, with 11 bases spanning the gap. The CDR3 runs to 14 residues. Germline CDR1 and CDR2: MDHEN and SYDVKM.

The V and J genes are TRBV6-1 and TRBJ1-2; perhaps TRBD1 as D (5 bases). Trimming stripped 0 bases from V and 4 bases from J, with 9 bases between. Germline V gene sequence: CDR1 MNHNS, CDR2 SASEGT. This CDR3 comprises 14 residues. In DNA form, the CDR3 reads TGTGCCAGCAGTGAAGCGCAGGGTCCCTATGGCTACACCTTC. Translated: CASSEAQGPYGYTF.

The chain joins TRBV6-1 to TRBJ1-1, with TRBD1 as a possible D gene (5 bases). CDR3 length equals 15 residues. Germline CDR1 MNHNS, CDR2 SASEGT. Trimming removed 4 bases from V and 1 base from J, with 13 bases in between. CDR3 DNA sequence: TGTGCCAGCAGTGCTACCGGGACTCAGAACACTGAAGCTTTCTTT. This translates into CASSATGTQNTEAFF.

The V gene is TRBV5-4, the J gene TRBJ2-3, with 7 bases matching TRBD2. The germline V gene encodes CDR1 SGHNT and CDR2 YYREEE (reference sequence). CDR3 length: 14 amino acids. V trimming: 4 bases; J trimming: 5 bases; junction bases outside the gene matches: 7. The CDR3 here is CASSGGGLGDTQYF. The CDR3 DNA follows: TGTGCCAGCAGCGGGGGAGGGTTGGGAGATACGCAGTATTTT.

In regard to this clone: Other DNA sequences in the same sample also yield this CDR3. The CDR3 is CASRTGTANTEAFF. CDR3 in DNA: TGTGCCAGCAGAACCGGGACAGCGAACACTGAAGCTTTCTTT. V gene TRBV7-9 combines with J gene TRBJ1-1, with 7 positions matching TRBD1. Per germline, CDR1 SEHNR and CDR2 FQNEAQ (reference sequence). After removal of 6 bases from V and 1 base from J, the junction contained 5 bases not matched to a gene. The CDR3 is 14 residues long.

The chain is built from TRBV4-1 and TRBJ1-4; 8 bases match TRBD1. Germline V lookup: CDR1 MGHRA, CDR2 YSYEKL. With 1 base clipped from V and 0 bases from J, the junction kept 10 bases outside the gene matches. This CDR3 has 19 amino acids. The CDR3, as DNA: TGCGCCAGCAGCCAAGTCTGGGACAGGTACCTATCAACTAATGAAAAACTGTTTTTT. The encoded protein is CASSQVWDRYLSTNEKLFF.

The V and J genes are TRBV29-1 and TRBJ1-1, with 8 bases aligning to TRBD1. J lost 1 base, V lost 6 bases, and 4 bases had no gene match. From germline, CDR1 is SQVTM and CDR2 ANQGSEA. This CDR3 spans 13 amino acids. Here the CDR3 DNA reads TGCAGCGTCGCGGGACAGGCGAACACTGAAGCTTTCTTT. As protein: CSVAGQANTEAFF. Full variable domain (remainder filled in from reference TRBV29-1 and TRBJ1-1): SAVISQKPSRDICQRGTSLTIQCQVDSQVTMMFWYRQQPGQSLTLIATANQGSEATYESGFVIDKFPISRPNLTFSTLTVSNMSPEDSSIYLCSVAGQANTEAFFGQGTRLTVV.

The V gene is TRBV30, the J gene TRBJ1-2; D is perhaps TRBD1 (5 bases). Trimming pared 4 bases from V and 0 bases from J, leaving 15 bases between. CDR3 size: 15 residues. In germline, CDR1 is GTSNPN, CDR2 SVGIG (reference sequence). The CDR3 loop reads CAWKIRGQTNYGYTF. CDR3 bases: TGTGCCTGGAAGATAAGGGGCCAAACTAACTATGGCTACACCTTC.

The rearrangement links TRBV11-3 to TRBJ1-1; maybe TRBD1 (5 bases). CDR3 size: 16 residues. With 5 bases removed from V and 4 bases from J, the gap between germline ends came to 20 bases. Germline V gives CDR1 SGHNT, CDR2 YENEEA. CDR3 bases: TGTGCCAGCAGCCCTGAGGAGGGGAGGGGAGGCACTGAAGCTTTCTTT. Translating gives CASSPEEGRGGTEAFF.

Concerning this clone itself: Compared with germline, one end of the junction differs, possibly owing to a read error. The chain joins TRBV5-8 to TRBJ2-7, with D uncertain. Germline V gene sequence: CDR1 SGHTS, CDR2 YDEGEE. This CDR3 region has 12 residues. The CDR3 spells CASSLLSRMPLF. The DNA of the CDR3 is TGTGCCAGCAGCCTACTCTCGAGGATGCCTCTGTTC.